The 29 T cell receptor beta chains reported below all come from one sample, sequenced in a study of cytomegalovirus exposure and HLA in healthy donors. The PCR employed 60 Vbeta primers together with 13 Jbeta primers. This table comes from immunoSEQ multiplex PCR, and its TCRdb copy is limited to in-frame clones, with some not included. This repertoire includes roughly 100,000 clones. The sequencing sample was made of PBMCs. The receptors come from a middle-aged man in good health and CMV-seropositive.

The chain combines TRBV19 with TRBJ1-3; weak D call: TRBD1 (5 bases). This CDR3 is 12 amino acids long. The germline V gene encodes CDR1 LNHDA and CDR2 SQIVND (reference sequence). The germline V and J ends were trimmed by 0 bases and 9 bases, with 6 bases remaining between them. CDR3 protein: CASSIEGRTIYF. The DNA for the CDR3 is TGTGCCAGTAGTATAGAGGGGCGCACCATATATTTT.

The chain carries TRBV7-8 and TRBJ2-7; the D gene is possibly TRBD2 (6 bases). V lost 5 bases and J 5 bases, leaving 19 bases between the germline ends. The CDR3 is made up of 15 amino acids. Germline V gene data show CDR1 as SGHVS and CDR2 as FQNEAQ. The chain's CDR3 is CASSPRQKTGDEQYF. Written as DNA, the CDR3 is TGTGCCAGCAGCCCTAGACAGAAAACGGGGGACGAGCAGTACTTC.

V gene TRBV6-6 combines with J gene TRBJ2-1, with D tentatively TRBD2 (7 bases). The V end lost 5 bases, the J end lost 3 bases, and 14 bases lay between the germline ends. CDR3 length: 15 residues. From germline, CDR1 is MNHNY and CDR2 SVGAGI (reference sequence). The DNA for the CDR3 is TGTGCCAGCAGTGACAGGACTAGTAACTACAATGAGCAGTTCTTC. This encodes CASSDRTSNYNEQFF.

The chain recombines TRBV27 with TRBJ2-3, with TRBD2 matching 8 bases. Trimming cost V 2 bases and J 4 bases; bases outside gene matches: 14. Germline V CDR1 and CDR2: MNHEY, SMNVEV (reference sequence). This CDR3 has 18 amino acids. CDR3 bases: TGTGCCAGCAGTTTAGGGGTCGGGACTAGGGGACTAGCAGATACGCAGTATTTT. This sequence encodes CASSLGVGTRGLADTQYF.

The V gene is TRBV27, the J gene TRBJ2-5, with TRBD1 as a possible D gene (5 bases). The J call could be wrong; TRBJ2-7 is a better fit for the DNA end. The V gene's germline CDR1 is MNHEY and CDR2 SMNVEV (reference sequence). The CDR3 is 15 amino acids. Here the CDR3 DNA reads TGTGCCAGCAGTCTGCGTGGGGCTAATCCCTACGAGCAGTACTTC. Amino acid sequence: CASSLRGANPYEQYF.

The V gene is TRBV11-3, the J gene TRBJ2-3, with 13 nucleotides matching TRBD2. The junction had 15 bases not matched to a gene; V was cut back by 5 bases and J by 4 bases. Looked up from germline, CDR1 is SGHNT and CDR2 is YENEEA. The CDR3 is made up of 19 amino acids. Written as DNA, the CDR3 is TGTGCCAGCAGCCCCGGGACTAGCGGGATGATGAGAGGCGCAGATACGCAGTATTTT. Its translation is CASSPGTSGMMRGADTQYF.

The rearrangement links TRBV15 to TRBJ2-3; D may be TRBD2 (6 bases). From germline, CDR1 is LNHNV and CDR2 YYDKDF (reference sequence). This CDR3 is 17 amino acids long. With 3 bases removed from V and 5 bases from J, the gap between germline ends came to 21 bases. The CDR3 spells CATSSTLSGPRGDTQYF. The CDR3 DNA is TGTGCCACCAGCAGCACACTTAGCGGCCCCCGCGGAGATACGCAGTATTTT.

CDR3 protein: CASSLVIGGTEAFF. In nucleotides, the CDR3 is TGTGCCAGCAGTTTAGTGATTGGAGGGACTGAAGCTTTCTTT. V gene TRBV28 combines with J gene TRBJ1-1; D is unresolved. V dropped 2 bases and J dropped 5 bases, with 12 bases sitting between them. The CDR3 is 14 residues long. Germline V gives CDR1 MDHEN, CDR2 SYDVKM.

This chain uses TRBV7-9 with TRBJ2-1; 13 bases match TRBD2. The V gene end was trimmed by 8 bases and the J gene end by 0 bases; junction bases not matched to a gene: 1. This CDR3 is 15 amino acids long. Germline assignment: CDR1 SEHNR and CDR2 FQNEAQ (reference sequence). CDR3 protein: CASGLAGDSYNEQFF. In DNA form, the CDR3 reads TGTGCCAGCGGACTAGCGGGAGACTCCTACAATGAGCAGTTCTTC.

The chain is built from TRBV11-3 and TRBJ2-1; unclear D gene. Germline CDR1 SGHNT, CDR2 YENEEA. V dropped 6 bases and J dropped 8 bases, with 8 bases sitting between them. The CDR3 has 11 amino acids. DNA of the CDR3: TGTGCCAGCAGTAAGTTAGATGAGCAGTTCTTC. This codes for CASSKLDEQFF. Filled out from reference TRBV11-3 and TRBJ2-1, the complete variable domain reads EAGVVQSPRYKIIEKKQPVAFWCNPISGHNTLYWYLQNLGQGPELLIRYENEEAVDDSQLPKDRFSAERLKGVDSTLKIQPAELGDSAVYLCASSKLDEQFFGPGTRLTVL.

The CDR3 region is CSVEGGTDTQYF. The CDR3 DNA sequence: TGCAGCGTTGAAGGAGGCACAGATACGCAGTATTTT. V is TRBV29-1 and J is TRBJ2-3; D is undetermined. The CDR3 loop spans 12 amino acids. Deletions cut 1 base from V and 1 base from J, with 3 bases between. CDR1 is SQVTM and CDR2 is ANQGSEA in the germline V gene.

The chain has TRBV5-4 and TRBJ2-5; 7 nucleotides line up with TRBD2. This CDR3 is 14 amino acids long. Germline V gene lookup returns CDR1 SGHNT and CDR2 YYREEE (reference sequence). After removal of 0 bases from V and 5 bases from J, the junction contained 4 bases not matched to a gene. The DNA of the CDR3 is TGTGCCAGCAGCTTGGGACTAGCTTACGAGACCCAGTACTTC. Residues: CASSLGLAYETQYF. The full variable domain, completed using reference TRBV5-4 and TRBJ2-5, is ETGVTQSPTHLIKTRGQQVTLRCSSQSGHNTVSWYQQALGQGPQFIFQYYREEENGRGNFPPRFSGLQFPNYSSELNVNALELDDSALYLCASSLGLAYETQYFGPGTRLLVL.

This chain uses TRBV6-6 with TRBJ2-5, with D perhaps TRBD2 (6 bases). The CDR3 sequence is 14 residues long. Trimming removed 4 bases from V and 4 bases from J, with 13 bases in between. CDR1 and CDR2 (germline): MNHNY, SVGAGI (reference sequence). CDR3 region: CASSFIRGTETQYF. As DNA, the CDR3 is TGTGCCAGCAGTTTTATCCGCGGGACAGAGACCCAGTACTTC.

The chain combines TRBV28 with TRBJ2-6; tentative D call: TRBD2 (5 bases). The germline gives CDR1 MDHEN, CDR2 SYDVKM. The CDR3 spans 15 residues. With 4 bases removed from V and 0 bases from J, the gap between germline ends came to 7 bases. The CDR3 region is CASSSRGSGANVLTF. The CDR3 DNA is TGTGCCAGCAGTTCCCGGGGCTCTGGGGCCAACGTCCTGACTTTC.

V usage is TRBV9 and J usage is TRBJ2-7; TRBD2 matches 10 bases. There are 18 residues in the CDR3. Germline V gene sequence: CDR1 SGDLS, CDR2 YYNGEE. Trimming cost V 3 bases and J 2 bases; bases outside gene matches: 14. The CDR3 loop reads CASSGEETSGTYPYEQYV. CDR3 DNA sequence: TGTGCCAGCAGCGGCGAAGAAACTAGCGGGACCTATCCCTACGAGCAGTACGTC.

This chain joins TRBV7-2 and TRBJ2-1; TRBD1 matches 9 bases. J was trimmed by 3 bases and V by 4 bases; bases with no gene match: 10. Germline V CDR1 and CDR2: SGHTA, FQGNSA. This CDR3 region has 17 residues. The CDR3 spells CASSYYSGQGGYNEQFF. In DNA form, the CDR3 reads TGTGCCAGCAGCTACTATTCGGGACAGGGTGGCTACAATGAGCAGTTCTTC.

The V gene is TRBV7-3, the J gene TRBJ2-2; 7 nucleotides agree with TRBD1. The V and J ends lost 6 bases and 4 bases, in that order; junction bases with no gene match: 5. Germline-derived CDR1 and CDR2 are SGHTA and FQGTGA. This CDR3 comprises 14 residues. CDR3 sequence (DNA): TGTGCCAGCAGTATCAACAGGGGCACCGGGGAGCTGTTTTTT. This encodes CASSINRGTGELFF. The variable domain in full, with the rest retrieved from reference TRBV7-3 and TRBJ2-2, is GAGVSQTPSNKVTEKGKYVELRCDPISGHTALYWYRQSLGQGPEFLIYFQGTGAADDSGLPNDRFFAVRPEGSVSTLKIQRTERGDSAVYLCASSINRGTGELFFGEGSRLTVL.

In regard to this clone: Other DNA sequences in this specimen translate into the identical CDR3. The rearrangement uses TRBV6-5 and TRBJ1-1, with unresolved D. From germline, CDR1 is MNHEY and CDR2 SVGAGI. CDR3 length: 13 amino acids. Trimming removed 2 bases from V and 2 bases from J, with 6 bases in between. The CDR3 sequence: CASSYGQNTEAFF. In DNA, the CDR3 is TGTGCCAGCAGTTACGGGCAAAACACTGAAGCTTTCTTT.

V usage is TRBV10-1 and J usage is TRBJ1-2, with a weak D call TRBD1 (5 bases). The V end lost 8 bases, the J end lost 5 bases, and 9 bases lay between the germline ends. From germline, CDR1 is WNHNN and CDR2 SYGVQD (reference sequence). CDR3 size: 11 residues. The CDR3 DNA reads TGCGCCAGCGGGGAGGGGTATGGCTACACCTTC. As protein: CASGEGYGYTF.

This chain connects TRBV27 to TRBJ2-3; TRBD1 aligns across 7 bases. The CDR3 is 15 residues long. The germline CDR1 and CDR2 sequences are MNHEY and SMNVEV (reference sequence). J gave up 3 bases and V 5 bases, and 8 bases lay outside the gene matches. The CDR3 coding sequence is TGTGCCAGCAGTCCCTCGACAGGGAGAACAGATACGCAGTATTTT. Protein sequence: CASSPSTGRTDTQYF.

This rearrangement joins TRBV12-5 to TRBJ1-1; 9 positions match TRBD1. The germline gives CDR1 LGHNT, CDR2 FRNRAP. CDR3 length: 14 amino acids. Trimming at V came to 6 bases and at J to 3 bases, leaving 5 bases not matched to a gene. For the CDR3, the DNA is TGTGCTAGTGGGACGGGACAGGGTGACACTGAAGCTTTCTTT. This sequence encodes CASGTGQGDTEAFF.

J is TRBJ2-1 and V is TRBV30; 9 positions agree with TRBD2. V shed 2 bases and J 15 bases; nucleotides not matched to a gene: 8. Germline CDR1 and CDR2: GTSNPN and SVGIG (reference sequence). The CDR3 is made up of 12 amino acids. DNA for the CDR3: TGTGCCTGGAGTCTTAGCGGGAGAGTCCGGTTCTTC. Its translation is CAWSLSGRVRFF. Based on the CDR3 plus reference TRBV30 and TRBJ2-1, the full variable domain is SQTIHQWPATLVQPVGSPLSLECTVEGTSNPNLYWYRQAAGRGLQLLFYSVGIGQISSEVPQNLSASRPQDRQFILSSKKLLLSDSGFYLCAWSLSGRVRFFGPGTRLTVL.

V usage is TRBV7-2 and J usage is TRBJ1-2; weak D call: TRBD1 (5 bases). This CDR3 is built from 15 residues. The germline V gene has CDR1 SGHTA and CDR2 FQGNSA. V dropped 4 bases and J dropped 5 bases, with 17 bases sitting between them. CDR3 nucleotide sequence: TGTGCCAGCAGCTCCAGAACAGGTGGGGCTTATGGCTACACCTTC. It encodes CASSSRTGGAYGYTF.

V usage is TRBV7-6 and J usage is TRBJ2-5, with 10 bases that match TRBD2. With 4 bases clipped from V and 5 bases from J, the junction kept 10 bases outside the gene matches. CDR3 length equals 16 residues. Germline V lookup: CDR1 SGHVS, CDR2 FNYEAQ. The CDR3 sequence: CASSSSPSGSLETQYF. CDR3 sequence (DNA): TGTGCCAGCAGCTCCAGCCCTAGCGGGAGCTTGGAGACCCAGTACTTC.

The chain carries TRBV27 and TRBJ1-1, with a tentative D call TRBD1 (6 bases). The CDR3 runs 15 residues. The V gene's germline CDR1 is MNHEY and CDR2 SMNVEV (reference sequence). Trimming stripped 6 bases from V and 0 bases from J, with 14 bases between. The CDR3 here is CASSKERGMNTEAFF. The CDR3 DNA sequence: TGTGCCAGCAGCAAGGAGAGGGGGATGAACACTGAAGCTTTCTTT.

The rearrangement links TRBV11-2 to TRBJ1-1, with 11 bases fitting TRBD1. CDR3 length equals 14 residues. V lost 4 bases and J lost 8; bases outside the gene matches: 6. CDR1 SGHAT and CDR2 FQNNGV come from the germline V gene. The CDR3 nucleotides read TGTGCCAGCAGCTCGCGGACAGGGGGCAGGGAAGCTTTCTTT. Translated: CASSSRTGGREAFF.

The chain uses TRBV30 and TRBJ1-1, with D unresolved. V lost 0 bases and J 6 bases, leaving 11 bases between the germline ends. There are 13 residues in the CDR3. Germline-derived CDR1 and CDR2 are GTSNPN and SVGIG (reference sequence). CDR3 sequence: CAWSVRGQPEAFF. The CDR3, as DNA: TGTGCCTGGAGTGTACGTGGGCAGCCTGAAGCTTTCTTT.

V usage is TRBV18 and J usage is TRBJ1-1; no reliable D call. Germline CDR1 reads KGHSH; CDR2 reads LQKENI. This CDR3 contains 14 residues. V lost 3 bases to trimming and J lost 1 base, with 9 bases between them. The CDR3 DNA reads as TGTGCCAGCTCACCGAGCGAGGGGAACACTGAAGCTTTCTTT. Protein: CASSPSEGNTEAFF.

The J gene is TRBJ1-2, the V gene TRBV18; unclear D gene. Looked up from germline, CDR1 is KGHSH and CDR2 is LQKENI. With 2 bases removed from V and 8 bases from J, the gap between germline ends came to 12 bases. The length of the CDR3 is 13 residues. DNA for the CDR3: TGTGCCAGCTCACCAGAGAGGGCGGGAGGCTACACCTTC. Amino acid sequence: CASSPERAGGYTF.